These 5 T cell receptor beta chains were all obtained from the same sample, sequenced in a study of breast tumors, draining lymph nodes, adjacent tissues. TCRdb re-analysed the multiplex PCR reads in MiXCR, keeping a single row per CDR3 protein. The table lists around 190,000 distinct CDR3 sequences, roughly 30% of them singletons. The lymph nodes were axillary draining lymph nodes from breast cancer patients. What was sequenced was axillary lymph node tissue. Source of these receptors: a female donor with breast cancer. Some clones in this sample may be carry-over from other donors' samples.

This clonotype was counted ten times or more. The rearrangement links TRBV7-6 to TRBJ2-2, with TRBD1 matching over 8 bases. The CDR3 loop spans 16 amino acids. V trimming: 2 bases; J trimming: 6 bases; junction bases outside the gene matches: 8. Germline values: CDR1 SGHVS, CDR2 FNYEAQ. CDR3 residues: CASSLQGAQIPGELFF. Here the CDR3 DNA reads TGTGCCAGCAGCTTACAGGGGGCGCAAATTCCCGGGGAGCTGTTTTTT.

Details on this clonotype: A much larger clone lies a single base off, so this may be a read error. The rearrangement joins TRBV6-5 to TRBJ1-5; D is unclear. The CDR3 has 14 residues. Germline CDR1 is MNHEY and CDR2 is SVGAGI. This CDR3 is CASSHSSYSMTQHF. The CDR3 DNA reads as TGTGCCAGCAGTCACTCGAGCTACAGTATGACCCAGCATTTT.

This clonotype was counted at least ten times. The rearrangement uses TRBV10-3 and TRBJ1-3; tentatively, D is TRBD1 (6 bases). V lost 2 bases and J 8 bases, leaving 7 bases between the germline ends. The germline V gene has CDR1 ENHRY and CDR2 SYGVKD. The CDR3 covers 12 residues. The CDR3 protein is CAISERGDTIYF. CDR3 nucleotide sequence: TGTGCCATCAGTGAGAGGGGGGACACCATATATTTT.

This clonotype came up a few times. This may come from a read error, since a much larger clone is one base off. The gene calls are TRBV2 and TRBJ2-7; weak D call: TRBD2 (6 bases). Trimming stripped 6 bases from V and 9 bases from J, with 15 bases between. Germline assignment: CDR1 SNHLY and CDR2 FYNNEI. The CDR3 is 12 amino acids. This CDR3 reads CASRGTPSGQYF. CDR3 in DNA: TGTGCCAGCAGAGGGACTCCTTCCGGGCAGTACTTC.

This clonotype has a count of ten or more. This chain connects TRBV20-1 to TRBJ2-7; TRBD2 agrees at 12 bases. The trim removed 5 bases at V and 3 bases at J, leaving 5 bases unmatched. This CDR3 contains 14 residues. Germline CDR1 DFQATT, CDR2 SNEGSKA (reference sequence). This CDR3 reads CSADLAGGGYEQYF. The CDR3 nucleotides read TGCAGTGCTGACCTAGCGGGAGGGGGCTACGAGCAGTACTTC.